The rows below give T cell receptor beta chains drawn from one sample of a study of blood T cell repertoires in COVID-19. The repertoire was sequenced with immunoSEQ multiplex PCR; TCRdb's copy has only in-frame clones and lacks some. The sample includes 150,000 to 250,000 clones, roughly nine tenths seen only once; the top ten take 2% to 2.5%. The sequenced sample consisted of PBMCs or T cells enriched from blood (not recorded which). The source of these receptors is a woman aged 25 to 39 who had recovered from COVID-19. Each CDR3 is given with its conserved first and last residue. The D gene is left open where the match is weak. Not every row has a clone size; where given, it reads once, few, many or a size class.

TRBJ1-2 once TRBD1 TRBV29-1 CSVERQGPGYGYTF TGCAGCGTTGAGAGACAGGGACCAGGCTATGGCTACACCTTC
TRBJ2-5 . . TRBV19 CASSIRGAEVEETQYF TGTGCCAGTAGTATACGAGGAGCGGAGGTGGAAGAGACCCAGTACTTC
TRBJ2-2 . TRBD1 TRBV11-3 CASSSRTGTAGELFF TGTGCCAGCAGCTCCCGGACAGGGACCGCCGGGGAGCTGTTTTTT
TRBJ2-3 . . TRBV5-1 CASSPGQSFTDTQYF TGCGCCAGCAGCCCCGGACAGTCTTTCACAGATACGCAGTATTTT
TRBJ1-5 . TRBD1 TRBV6-1 CASSEISGGKGSNQPQHF TGTGCCAGCAGTGAAATCTCAGGGGGCAAGGGAAGCAATCAGCCCCAGCATTTT
TRBJ2-1 . TRBD2 TRBV19 CASSPPTSGVYNEQFF TGTGCCAGTAGCCCCCCGACTAGCGGGGTGTATAATGAGCAGTTCTTC
TRBJ1-1 . TRBD1 TRBV6-2/TRBV6-3 CASSLGTVASEAFF TGTGCCAGCAGTCTGGGGACAGTCGCTTCTGAAGCTTTCTTT
TRBJ1-6 . TRBD1 TRBV18 CASSPRTAGTGSPLHF TGTGCCAGCTCACCACGGACCGCAGGGACAGGTTCACCCCTCCACTTT
TRBJ1-2 . . TRBV5-1 CASSLSTEITYGYTF TGCGCCAGCAGCTTATCGACAGAGATAACCTATGGCTACACCTTC
TRBJ2-7 . TRBD1 TRBV14 CASSPLDRGPYEQYF TGTGCCAGCAGCCCCCTGGACAGGGGACCCTACGAGCAGTACTTC
TRBJ1-4 . . TRBV7-3 CASSHIRTSNEKLFF TGTGCCAGCAGCCACATCAGAACCTCTAATGAAAAACTGTTTTTT
TRBJ1-6 . . TRBV21-1 CASSTPKGNSPLHF TGTGCCAGCAGCACTCCGAAGGGGAATTCACCCCTCCACTTT
TRBJ1-1 once . TRBV11-2 CASKTASGTAEAFF TGTGCCAGCAAAACAGCCTCAGGGACTGCTGAAGCTTTCTTT
TRBJ1-5 . TRBD1 TRBV12-3/TRBV12-4 CASSLRGNQPQHF TGTGCCAGCAGCCTCAGGGGGAATCAGCCCCAGCATTTT
TRBJ1-1 . . TRBV11-3 CASGEGVNTEAFF TGTGCCAGCGGGGAGGGGGTTAACACTGAAGCTTTCTTT
TRBJ1-4 . . TRBV5-6 CASSLKGTTELLFF TGTGCCAGCAGCTTGAAGGGGACAACTGAGCTCCTGTTTTTT
TRBJ2-1 . TRBD2 TRBV3-1/TRBV3-2 CASSQGLALYDEQFF TGTGCCAGCAGCCAGGGACTAGCCCTCTACGATGAGCAGTTCTTC
TRBJ2-7 . . TRBV21-1 CASSAPGLAGF TGTGCCAGCAGCGCTCCGGGACTAGCGGGATTC
TRBJ2-1 . . TRBV4-3 CASSQSIYRNEQFF TGCGCCAGCAGCCAATCGATCTACCGGAATGAGCAGTTCTTC
TRBJ1-2 few . TRBV28 CASSVQGLYGYTF TGTGCCAGCAGTGTTCAGGGCCTCTATGGCTACACCTTC
TRBJ1-1 . . TRBV7-9 CASSLGGGRANTEAFF TGTGCCAGCAGCTTAGGGGGAGGGAGAGCGAACACTGAAGCTTTCTTT
TRBJ2-6 . TRBD1 TRBV7-3 CASSLRQGAAGANVLTF TGTGCCAGCAGCTTACGACAGGGGGCTGCTGGGGCCAACGTCCTGACTTTC
TRBJ2-7 once TRBD2 TRBV2 CATSPLGREYEQYF TGTGCCACCAGTCCCTTGGGGCGGGAGTACGAGCAGTACTTC
TRBJ1-1 . . TRBV18 CASSGGLTEAFF TGTGCCAGCTCAGGGGGCCTCACTGAAGCTTTCTTT
TRBJ1-6 . . TRBV19 CASSIPGQYSPLHF TGTGCCAGTAGTATTCCCGGACAGTATTCACCCCTCCACTTT
TRBJ1-1 . . TRBV4-3 CASSQDLGRYSGTEAFF TGCGCCAGCAGCCAAGATCTGGGTCGGTACAGCGGCACTGAAGCTTTCTTT
TRBJ2-7 . TRBD1 TRBV30 CAWIPGQSYEQYF TGTGCCTGGATCCCGGGACAGTCCTACGAGCAGTACTTC
TRBJ2-3 few TRBD2 TRBV18 CASSLGSGRTDTQYF TGTGCCAGCTCACTGGGCAGCGGGAGGACAGATACGCAGTATTTT
TRBJ2-5 . . TRBV30 CAWSFGGRETQYF TGTGCCTGGAGTTTCGGGGGGCGCGAGACCCAGTACTTC
TRBJ1-2 . . TRBV30 CACWTAVNYGYTF TGTGCCTGCTGGACAGCAGTGAACTATGGCTACACCTTC
TRBJ1-2 . TRBD1 TRBV19 CASGDRLYGYTF TGTGCCAGTGGGGACAGGTTATATGGCTACACCTTC
TRBJ1-6 . . TRBV4-2 CASSQDLAGFSPLHF TGTGCCAGCAGCCAAGATCTGGCGGGCTTTTCACCCCTCCACTTT
TRBJ1-5 . TRBD1 TRBV5-1 CASSLTGARGQPQHF TGCGCCAGCAGCTTGACAGGGGCCAGGGGGCAGCCCCAGCATTTT
TRBJ1-4 . TRBD1 TRBV7-8 CASSSRDREYEKLFF TGTGCCAGCAGCTCACGGGACAGGGAATATGAAAAACTGTTTTTT
TRBJ1-4 . . TRBV11-3 CASSRGRNEKLFF TGTGCCAGCAGCAGAGGGAGAAATGAAAAACTGTTTTTT
TRBJ1-2 . . TRBV28 CASSLSSRSYGYTF TGTGCCAGCAGTCTAAGCTCCAGGTCCTATGGCTACACCTTC
TRBJ1-2 few TRBD1 TRBV6-1 CASSEVGTGSGYTF TGTGCCAGCAGTGAAGTGGGGACAGGGTCGGGCTACACCTTC
TRBJ1-5 . . TRBV5-8 CASSFRVEPYQPQHF TGTGCCAGCAGCTTCAGGGTCGAGCCCTATCAGCCCCAGCATTTT
TRBJ1-5 . TRBD1 TRBV11-1 CASSTGVGQPQHF TGTGCCAGCAGTACAGGGGTTGGCCAGCCCCAGCATTTT
TRBJ2-5 . TRBD2 TRBV19 CASRGDQETQYF TGTGCCTCTCGGGGGGATCAAGAGACCCAGTACTTC
TRBJ1-2 . . TRBV7-2 CASSLVQGGRRGYGYTF TGTGCCAGCAGCCTAGTTCAAGGGGGTAGACGGGGCTATGGCTACACCTTC
TRBJ1-2 . TRBD1 TRBV6-5 CATRTGLGYTF TGTGCCACTAGGACAGGACTTGGCTACACCTTC
TRBJ2-1 . TRBD2 TRBV7-8 CASSSTSGGEQFF TGTGCCAGCAGCTCGACTAGCGGGGGGGAGCAGTTCTTC
TRBJ2-1 . . TRBV5-6 CASSLTGFMNEQFF TGTGCCAGCAGCTTGACAGGGTTTATGAATGAGCAGTTCTTC
TRBJ2-2 . . TRBV6-5 CASSPPNRAVRELFF TGTGCCAGCAGTCCTCCCAACAGGGCTGTTAGGGAGCTGTTTTTT
TRBJ2-7 once . TRBV7-2 CASSPQGESYEQYF TGTGCCAGCAGCCCCCAGGGCGAATCCTACGAGCAGTACTTC
TRBJ2-7 . TRBD2 TRBV4-2 CASSQVSSGGAYEQYF TGTGCCAGCAGCCAAGTTAGTAGCGGGGGGGCCTACGAGCAGTACTTC
TRBJ2-3 . . TRBV24-1 CATSDLYGSTDTQYF TGTGCCACCAGTGATTTGTATGGCAGCACAGATACGCAGTATTTT